This TCR beta chain was recovered during a study of vaccination effects on CD4 cells after COVID-19. At the end of roughly ten days of culture, CD4+ T cells were isolated. All study participants received two doses of BNT162b2 or mRNA-1273 vaccine. There are 15 residues in the CDR3. CDR1 is SNHLY and CDR2 is FYNNEI in the germline V gene. Trimming removed 7 bases at V and 3 bases at J, with 16 bases between. A word on this clone: Its antigen remains unidentified.

Libraries were prepared by immunoSEQ multiplex PCR; TCRdb keeps only in-frame clonotypes and omits some of them. The data show some 70,000 clones, around 85% seen once. The source of this sequence is a human donor who received a COVID-19 vaccine. Sequenced here: CD4+ T cells from PBMCs cultured without peptide, sampled after COVID-19 vaccination. This chain connects TRBV2 to TRBJ1-5, with D unclear. In nucleotides, the CDR3 is TGTGCCAGCAACGGAGAGGGAAACTTCAATCAGCCCCAGCATTTT. Translated: CASNGEGNFNQPQHF. The variable domain in full, with the rest retrieved from reference TRBV2 and TRBJ1-5, is EPEVTQTPSHQVTQMGQEVILRCVPISNHLYFYWYRQILGQKVEFLVSFYNNEISEKSEIFDDQFSVERPDGSNFTLKIRSTKLEDSAMYFCASNGEGNFNQPQHFGDGTRLSIL.